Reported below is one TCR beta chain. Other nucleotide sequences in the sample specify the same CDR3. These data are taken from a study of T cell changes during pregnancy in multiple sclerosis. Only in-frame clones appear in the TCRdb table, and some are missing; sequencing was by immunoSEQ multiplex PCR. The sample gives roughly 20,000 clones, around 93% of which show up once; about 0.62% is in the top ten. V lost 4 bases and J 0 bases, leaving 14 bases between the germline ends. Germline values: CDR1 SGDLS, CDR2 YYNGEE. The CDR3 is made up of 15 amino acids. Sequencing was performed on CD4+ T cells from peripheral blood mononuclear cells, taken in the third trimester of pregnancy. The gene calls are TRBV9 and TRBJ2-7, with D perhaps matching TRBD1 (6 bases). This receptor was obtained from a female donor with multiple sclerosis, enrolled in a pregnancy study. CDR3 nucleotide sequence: TGTGCCAGCAGCCTACGGGACACCGGCTCCTACGAGCAGTACTTC. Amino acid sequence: CASSLRDTGSYEQYF.